This T cell receptor (beta chain) originates from a study of T cell responses to AZD1222 COVID-19 vaccine. Study-level findings and limits: It was only after the peak T cell response that any repertoires were sampled. Spike-wide coverage was observed for vaccine-associated CD4 TCRs, with dominant responses at 160-218 and 743-854. Donors were chiefly white British, with a greater number of females, and clonal diversity was perhaps underestimated.

The germline V gene encodes CDR1 MGHDK and CDR2 SYGVNS. The CDR3 is 11 residues long. V was shortened by 6 bases and J by 6 bases, with 6 bases between the two germline ends. Pooled samples include second doses given at about 4 or 12 weeks. Some clones are missing from TCRdb's copy, which holds only in-frame ones; the method was immunoSEQ multiplex PCR. The data show about 120,000 clones, with roughly 93% seen just once and 1.5% to 2% held by the top ten. This clone was detected only once. Antigen unknown. The chain joins TRBV25-1 to TRBJ1-3; D unclear. The sequencing here drew on peripheral blood, taken 28 days after the second AZD1222 dose. The receptor comes from an adult who received the AZD1222 COVID-19 vaccine. The CDR3 protein is CASRVANTIYF. CDR3 bases: TGTGCCAGCAGGGTGGCAAACACCATATATTTT.